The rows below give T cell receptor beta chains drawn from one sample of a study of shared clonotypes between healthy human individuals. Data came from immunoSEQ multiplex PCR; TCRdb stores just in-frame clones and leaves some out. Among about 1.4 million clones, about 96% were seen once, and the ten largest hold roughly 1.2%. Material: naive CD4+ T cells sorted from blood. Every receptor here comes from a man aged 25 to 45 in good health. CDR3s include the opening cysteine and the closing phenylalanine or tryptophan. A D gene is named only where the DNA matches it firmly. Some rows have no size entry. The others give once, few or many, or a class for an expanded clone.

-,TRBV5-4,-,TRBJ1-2,CASSPQVRYGYTF,TGTGCCAGCAGCCCCCAAGTACGCTATGGCTACACCTTC
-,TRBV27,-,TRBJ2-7,CASSLDISYEQYF,TGTGCCAGCAGTTTGGACATCTCCTACGAGCAGTACTTC
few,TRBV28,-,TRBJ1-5,CASSFGQPQHF,TGTGCCAGCAGTTTTGGTCAGCCCCAGCATTTT
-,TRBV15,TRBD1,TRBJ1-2,CATSRDRTGNGYTF,TGTGCCACCAGCAGAGATCGGACAGGGAATGGCTACACCTTC
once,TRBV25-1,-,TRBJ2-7,CASSESHRAYSYEQYF,TGTGCCAGCAGTGAATCCCACAGGGCTTACTCCTACGAGCAGTACTTC
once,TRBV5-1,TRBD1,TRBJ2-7,CASSQLPGQGKREQYF,TGCGCCAGCAGCCAACTACCGGGACAGGGAAAGAGGGAGCAGTACTTC
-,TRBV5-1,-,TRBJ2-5,CASSLAMRNITGTLQETQYF,TGCGCCAGCAGCTTGGCCATGAGGAATATAACAGGGACCCTTCAAGAGACCCAGTACTTC
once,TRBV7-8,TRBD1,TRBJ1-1,CASSPLDRGVSEAFF,TGTGCCAGCAGCCCCCTGGACAGGGGTGTCTCTGAAGCTTTCTTT
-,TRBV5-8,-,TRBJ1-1,CASSRNLGARGTEAFF,TGTGCCAGCAGTCGTAATTTGGGGGCGCGGGGCACTGAAGCTTTCTTT
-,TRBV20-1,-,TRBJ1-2,CSPVGGGYTF,TGCAGTCCTGTGGGCGGTGGCTACACCTTC
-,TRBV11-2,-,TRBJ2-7,CASSLGSSGRSYEQYF,TGTGCCAGCAGCTTAGGGTCCAGCGGCCGCTCCTACGAGCAGTACTTC
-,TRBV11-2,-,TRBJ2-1,CASSWDSLNEQFF,TGTGCCAGCAGCTGGGACTCGTTAAATGAGCAGTTCTTC
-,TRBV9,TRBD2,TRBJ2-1,CASSPGTSGYNEQFF,TGTGCCAGCAGCCCCGGGACTAGCGGGTACAATGAGCAGTTCTTC
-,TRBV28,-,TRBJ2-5,CASSRNPGQGGTQYF,TGTGCCAGCAGCAGAAACCCCGGCCAGGGAGGAACCCAGTACTTC
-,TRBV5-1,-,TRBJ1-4,CASSPSSPNEKLFF,TGCGCCAGCAGCCCAAGTAGCCCTAATGAAAAACTGTTTTTT
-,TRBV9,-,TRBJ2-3,CASSSPTYTQYF,TGTGCCAGCAGCTCACCCACTTATACGCAGTATTTT
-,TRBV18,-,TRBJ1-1,CASSPTKEGTEAFF,TGTGCCAGCTCACCGACGAAGGAGGGGACTGAAGCTTTCTTT
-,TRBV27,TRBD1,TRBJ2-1,CASSLGGQAYNEQFF,TGTGCCAGCAGTTTAGGGGGACAGGCCTACAATGAGCAGTTCTTC
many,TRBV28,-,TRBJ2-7,CASSLIGGDEQYF,TGTGCCAGCAGCCTTATCGGGGGCGACGAGCAGTACTTC
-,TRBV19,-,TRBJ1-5,CASSVGTNQPQHF,TGTGCCAGTAGTGTAGGCACGAACCAGCCCCAGCATTTT
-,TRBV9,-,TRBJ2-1,CASSVRVSSEQFF,TGTGCCAGCAGCGTGCGGGTTAGTAGTGAGCAGTTCTTC
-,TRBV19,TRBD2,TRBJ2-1,CASTRREGLTYNEQFF,TGTGCCAGTACCAGGCGGGAGGGACTCACCTACAATGAGCAGTTCTTC
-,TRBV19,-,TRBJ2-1,CASSIPWGSYNEQFF,TGTGCCAGTAGTATTCCGTGGGGGTCCTACAATGAGCAGTTCTTC
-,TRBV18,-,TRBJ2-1,CASSPPFSQLGGEQFF,TGTGCCAGCTCACCACCTTTTTCCCAGCTGGGAGGTGAGCAGTTCTTC
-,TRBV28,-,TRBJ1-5,CASRQSLGGNQPQHF,TGTGCCAGCAGACAAAGTTTGGGGGGCAATCAGCCCCAGCATTTT
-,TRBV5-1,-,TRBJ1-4,CASSLKGTNEKLFF,TGCGCCAGCAGCTTGAAGGGAACTAATGAAAAACTGTTTTTT
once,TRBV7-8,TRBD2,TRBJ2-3,CASSLVRGLAQSTDTQYF,TGTGCCAGCAGCTTAGTGCGAGGACTAGCGCAAAGCACAGATACGCAGTATTTT
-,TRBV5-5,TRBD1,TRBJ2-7,CASSFLGTGEFYEQYF,TGTGCCAGCAGCTTCCTCGGGACAGGAGAGTTCTACGAGCAGTACTTC
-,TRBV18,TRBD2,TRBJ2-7,CASSNPTSGNLEQYF,TGTGCCAGCTCAAATCCGACTAGCGGGAACCTCGAGCAGTACTTC
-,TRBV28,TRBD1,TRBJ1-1,CASSLDRVRTEAFF,TGTGCCAGCAGTTTGGACAGGGTCCGAACTGAAGCTTTCTTT
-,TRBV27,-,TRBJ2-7,CASGRGGEYEQYF,TGTGCCAGCGGGAGGGGGGGAGAGTACGAGCAGTACTTC
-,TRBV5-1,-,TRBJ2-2,CASSLDEGDTGELFF,TGCGCCAGCAGTCTGGACGAGGGGGACACCGGGGAGCTGTTTTTT
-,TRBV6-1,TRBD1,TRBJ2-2,CASSETQGATGELFF,TGTGCCAGCAGTGAAACGCAGGGGGCAACCGGGGAGCTGTTTTTT
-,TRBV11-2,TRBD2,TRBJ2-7,CASSLAGRGAGSYEQYF,TGTGCCAGCAGCTTAGCCGGGAGGGGAGCGGGATCTTACGAGCAGTACTTC